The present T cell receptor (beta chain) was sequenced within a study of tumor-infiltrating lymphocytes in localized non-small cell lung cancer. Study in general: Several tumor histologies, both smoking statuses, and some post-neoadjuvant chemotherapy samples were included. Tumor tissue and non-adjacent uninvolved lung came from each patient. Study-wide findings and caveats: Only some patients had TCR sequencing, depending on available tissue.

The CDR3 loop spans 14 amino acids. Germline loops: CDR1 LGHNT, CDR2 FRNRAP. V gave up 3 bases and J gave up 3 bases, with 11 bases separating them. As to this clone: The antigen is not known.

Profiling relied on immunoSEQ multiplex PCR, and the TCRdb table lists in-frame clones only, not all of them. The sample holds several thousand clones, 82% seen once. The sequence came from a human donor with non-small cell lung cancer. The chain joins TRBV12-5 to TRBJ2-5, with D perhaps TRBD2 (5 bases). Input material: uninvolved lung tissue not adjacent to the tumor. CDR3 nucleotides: TGTGCTAGTGGTTTTGGTAGCGCCGAAGAGACCCAGTACTTC. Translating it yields CASGFGSAEETQYF.